Below are 18 T cell receptor beta chains sequenced from a single sample in a study of T cell clonality in common variable immunodeficiency. Method: immunoSEQ multiplex PCR; TCRdb's copy keeps in-frame clones and lacks some. Recorded here are around 52,000 clones, none singletons. Material: peripheral blood mononuclear cells. Receptors were obtained from a person between 18 and 69 years old in good health.

This clone has at least ten counts. The read terminates 3 residues ahead of where the CDR3 ends, so the germline J gene completes it. J is TRBJ1-4 and V is TRBV30; TRBD1 is a possible D gene (5 bases). Germline V lookup: CDR1 GTSNPN, CDR2 SVGIG (reference sequence). V lost 0 bases, J lost 5 bases, and 13 bases lay in between. This CDR3 region has 15 residues. Incomplete CDR3 DNA: TGTGCCTGGAGTGTCCCCCGGGGGGGGAATGAAAAA. Amino acid sequence: CAWSVPRGGNEK. The whole CDR3 protein reads CAWSVPRGGNEKLFF.

This clone came up many times. The read ends 3 residues shy of where the CDR3 ends; the end is completed using the germline J gene. The chain uses TRBV19 and TRBJ1-1; D not resolved. From germline, CDR1 is LNHDA and CDR2 SQIVND (reference sequence). Trimming took off 9 bases at V and 0 bases at J, with 11 bases between the two ends. The CDR3 is 13 residues long. The DNA read from the CDR3 is TGTGCCAGCTCAGTTAACATGAACACTGAA. Translated: CASSVNMNTE. From start to end, the CDR3 is CASSVNMNTEAFF.

This clone showed up just a few times. The read gets to within 3 residues of the CDR3 end, and the germline J gene fills in the rest. V usage is TRBV19 and J usage is TRBJ2-7; 8 bases map to TRBD2. J gave up 2 bases and V 4 bases, and 4 bases lay outside the gene matches. CDR1 is LNHDA and CDR2 is SQIVND in the germline V gene (reference sequence). The CDR3 has 14 residues. CDR3 residues: CASSTREGTYEQYF. The sequenced CDR3 bases are TGTGCCAGTAGTACACGGGAGGGGACCTACGAG.

This clone was observed many times. The sequence runs out 3 residues before the end of the CDR3; the remainder is reconstructed from the germline J gene. The gene calls are TRBV20-1 and TRBJ1-5; D might be TRBD1 (6 bases). The V end was cut by 0 bases, the J end by 6 bases, with 12 bases between. The CDR3 length is 14 residues. The germline V gene encodes CDR1 DFQATT and CDR2 SNEGSKA (reference sequence). CDR3 loop: CSAREGRGSQPQHF. Partial CDR3 DNA: TGCAGTGCTAGAGAGGGCAGGGGCAGTCAGCCC.

This clone was counted at least ten times. The missing CDR3 end, 3 residues past where the read stops, is filled in from the germline J gene. V is TRBV12-3 or TRBV12-4 and J is TRBJ2-2; weak D call: TRBD2 (5 bases). V was clipped by 6 bases and J by 1 base, with 12 bases between them. The CDR3 spans 15 residues. CDR3 sequence: CASSSTLGNTGELFF. CDR3 bases read: TGTGCCAGCAGCAGCACACTAGGGAACACCGGGGAG.

There are many counts of this clone. The sequence runs out 3 residues before the end of the CDR3; the remainder is reconstructed from the germline J gene. This rearrangement joins TRBV4-2 to TRBJ2-7; 11 bases agree with TRBD1. The CDR3 runs to 18 residues. Unmatched junction bases numbered 13, after V lost 3 bases and J lost 3 bases. CDR1 LGHNA and CDR2 YNFKEQ come from the germline V gene. Partial CDR3 DNA: TGTGCCAGCAGCCACCAAAAAGGGACAGGGGGGGCACTCTACGAG. Translating gives CASSHQKGTGGALYE. The whole CDR3 protein reads CASSHQKGTGGALYEQYF.

This clone was picked up many times. The read ends 3 residues early relative to the CDR3; the germline J gene fills the gap. The gene calls are TRBV20-1 and TRBJ2-3, with TRBD2 matching 9 bases. Looked up from germline, CDR1 is DFQATT and CDR2 is SNEGSKA (reference sequence). V shed 4 bases, J shed 4 bases, and the junction held 6 bases outside the gene matches. The length of the CDR3 is 14 residues. CDR3 amino acids: CSAIGTSRADTQYF. CDR3 DNA (partial): TGCAGTGCTATCGGGACTAGCAGAGCAGATACG.

At least ten counts were recorded for this clone. The read halts 3 residues ahead of the CDR3 end, with the missing end drawn from the germline J gene. The chain is built from TRBV2 and TRBJ2-4; possibly TRBD2 for D (6 bases). The length of the CDR3 is 14 residues. Germline V gives CDR1 SNHLY, CDR2 FYNNEI. V lost 5 bases and J 7 bases, leaving 15 bases between the germline ends. CDR3 DNA (partial): TGTGCCAGCAGTCCCTCCGGGGGTAGGAACATT. It codes for CASSPSGGRNI. The whole CDR3 sequence reads CASSPSGGRNIQYF. The variable domain in full, completed from reference TRBV2 and TRBJ2-4, reads EPEVTQTPSHQVTQMGQEVILRCVPISNHLYFYWYRQILGQKVEFLVSFYNNEISEKSEIFDDQFSVERPDGSNFTLKIRSTKLEDSAMYFCASSPSGGRNIQYFGAGTRLSVL.

As for this clone: Sequencing ends 3 residues short of the CDR3 end; the germline J gene provides the rest. The rearrangement links TRBV11-2 to TRBJ2-7; D remains ambiguous. The V end was cut by 5 bases, the J end by 6 bases, with 8 bases between. CDR3 size: 11 residues. CDR1 and CDR2 from the germline V gene are SGHAT and FQNNGV. The CDR3 protein is CASSPSIEQYF. CDR3 DNA (partial): TGTGCCAGCAGCCCTAGTATCGAG. Full variable domain (missing parts from reference TRBV11-2 and TRBJ2-7): EAGVAQSPRYKIIEKRQSVAFWCNPISGHATLYWYQQILGQGPKLLIQFQNNGVVDDSQLPKDRFSAERLKGVDSTLKIQPAKLEDSAVYLCASSPSIEQYFGPGTRLTVT.

A word on this clone: A much larger clone differs from this one at a single base, so this may be a read error. With the read ending 3 residues before the CDR3 end, the germline J gene is used to fill in that end. The sample has other DNA sequences that encode this CDR3 too. This chain joins TRBV20-1 and TRBJ1-4, with 8 bases matching TRBD1. After removal of 6 bases from V and 1 base from J, the junction contained 7 bases not matched to a gene. Germline V lookup: CDR1 DFQATT, CDR2 SNEGSKA (reference sequence). The CDR3 consists of 15 residues. CDR3 sequence reads: CSARRTGGTNEKLFF. Partial CDR3 DNA: TGCAGTGCCAGAAGAACAGGGGGAACTAATGAAAAA.

This clone was seen repeatedly, ten times or more. The observed sequence ends 3 residues before the CDR3 terminus, with the missing tail filled in from the germline J gene. This chain joins TRBV7-1 and TRBJ2-7; 12 bases align to TRBD2. TRBV7-1 is an ORF; its function is uncertain. The V gene end was trimmed by 2 bases and the J gene end by 2 bases; junction bases not matched to a gene: 16. This CDR3 spans 20 amino acids. The CDR3 region is CASSSKIRPGLAGSAYEQYF. CDR3 DNA, as far as it was read: TGTGCCAGCAGCTCAAAGATAAGACCGGGACTAGCGGGTTCCGCCTACGAG.

This clone was seen many times. The DNA ends 3 residues before the CDR3 does, and the rest of the CDR3 is filled in from the germline J gene. The V call is TRBV12-3 or TRBV12-4, the J call TRBJ2-7, with 7 positions matching TRBD1. V trimming: 6 bases; J trimming: 4 bases; junction bases outside the gene matches: 3. The CDR3 has 12 amino acids. CDR3 amino acids: CASSPGQYEQYF. CDR3 bases read: TGTGCCAGCAGCCCGGGACAGTACGAG.

The table lists this clone with many counts. The observed sequence ends 3 residues before the CDR3 terminus, with the missing tail filled in from the germline J gene. The rearrangement links TRBV5-6 to TRBJ1-1, with 8 nucleotides matching TRBD1. After removal of 4 bases from V and 5 bases from J, the junction contained 4 bases not matched to a gene. CDR1 is SGHDT, CDR2 YYEEEE, per germline. The CDR3 runs 13 residues. The CDR3 loop reads CASSPDRVTEAFF. The sequenced part of the CDR3 DNA is TGTGCCAGCAGCCCGGACAGGGTAACTGAA.

This clone was detected many times. The DNA ends 3 residues before the CDR3 does, and the rest of the CDR3 is filled in from the germline J gene. The chain is built from TRBV20-1 and TRBJ2-1; D gene ambiguous. The CDR3 has 11 amino acids. Germline CDR1 and CDR2: DFQATT and SNEGSKA (reference sequence). V was clipped by 3 bases and J by 9 bases, with 9 bases between them. The DNA read from the CDR3 is TGCAGTGCTAGTTTCAGACTTGAG. Its protein is CSASFRLE. The whole CDR3 is CSASFRLEQFF.

At least ten counts were recorded for this clone. The DNA read from the CDR3 is TGCAGTGCTTCCCAACGGCTAGCGGATAGCACAGATACG. Protein product: CSASQRLADSTDT. The full CDR3 reads CSASQRLADSTDTQYF. This chain connects TRBV20-1 to TRBJ2-3; 7 bases line up with TRBD2. Read sequence stops 3 residues before the CDR3 end, and the germline J gene provides the missing end. The germline CDR1 and CDR2 sequences are DFQATT and SNEGSKA (reference sequence). Trimming at V came to 5 bases and at J to 0 bases, leaving 11 bases not matched to a gene. The CDR3 runs to 16 residues.

This clone was found many times. From the germline J gene comes the end of the CDR3, since the read stops 3 residues before it. The V gene is TRBV20-1, the J gene TRBJ2-1, with 8 nucleotides matching TRBD2. The junction had 15 bases not matched to a gene; V was cut back by 6 bases and J by 2 bases. The V gene's germline CDR1 is DFQATT and CDR2 SNEGSKA (reference sequence). CDR3 length equals 17 residues. CDR3 loop: CSARGGYGLNPYNEQFF. The part of the CDR3 DNA that was read is TGCAGTGCCCGGGGGGGTTATGGCCTTAACCCCTACAATGAG.

Many counts were recorded for this clone. The read is 3 residues too short to cover the CDR3 end, so that end is filled in from the germline J gene. The rearrangement links TRBV6-2 or TRBV6-3 to TRBJ1-5; 7 bases line up with TRBD1. Germline V gene sequence: CDR1 MNHEY, CDR2 SVGEGT. CDR3 size: 17 residues. The V and J ends lost 2 bases and 2 bases, in that order; junction bases with no gene match: 9. The CDR3 DNA, read in part, is TGTGCCAGCAGTTACCTACTTCTGGGACAGCGCAATCAGCCC. It yields the protein CASSYLLLGQRNQP. The CDR3 in full is CASSYLLLGQRNQPQHF.

This clone was counted at least ten times. The germline gene is not matched at one end of the junction; a read error may be the cause. The sequenced fragment ends 3 residues before the CDR3 boundary, so the rest is inferred from the germline J gene. The V gene is TRBV4-2, the J gene TRBJ2-7; 8 nucleotides agree with TRBD1. The CDR3 spans 15 residues. Per the germline V gene, CDR1 is LGHNA and CDR2 is YNFKEQ. The CDR3 region is CASSQDRQGPYEQYF. The part of the CDR3 DNA that was read is TGCGCCAGCAGCCAAGACAGACAGGGGCCCTACGAG.